These 21 T cell receptor beta chains were all obtained from the same sample, sequenced in a study of shared clonotypes between healthy human individuals. Method: immunoSEQ multiplex PCR; TCRdb's copy keeps in-frame clones and lacks some. The repertoire includes around 2.3 million clones, almost 96% of them detected once, and roughly 0.13% sits in the top ten. Sequences were obtained from naive CD4+ T cells sorted from blood. This sample's subset: CD45RA+ positively selected. The receptors were gathered from a man aged 18 to 30 in good health.

The chain is built from TRBV6-1 and TRBJ1-2; tentative D call: TRBD1 (5 bases). V lost 1 base and J 8 bases, leaving 14 bases between the germline ends. Germline CDR1 and CDR2: MNHNS and SASEGT. The CDR3 length is 14 residues. DNA for the CDR3: TGTGCCAGCAGTGAAGGCCTGGGGGGGATGGGCTACACCTTC. Protein sequence: CASSEGLGGMGYTF.

The rearrangement uses TRBV30 and TRBJ1-6; tentatively, D is TRBD1 (6 bases). This CDR3 has 17 amino acids. The V gene's germline CDR1 is GTSNPN and CDR2 SVGIG (reference sequence). The germline V and J ends were trimmed by 5 bases and 2 bases, with 19 bases remaining between them. This CDR3 is CAWGIGQLSPYNSPLHF. The CDR3 nucleotides read TGTGCCTGGGGAATAGGACAGTTAAGTCCCTATAATTCACCCCTCCACTTT.

V is TRBV30 and J is TRBJ2-5, with a possible D match to TRBD1 (6 bases). The CDR3 sequence is 14 residues long. Trimming shortened V by 2 bases and J by 1 base, and 11 bases separated the two germline ends. Germline assignment: CDR1 GTSNPN and CDR2 SVGIG (reference sequence). CDR3 loop: CAWSPQGFQETQYF. The CDR3 DNA is TGTGCCTGGAGTCCACAGGGATTCCAAGAGACCCAGTACTTC.

The chain employs TRBV5-1 and TRBJ2-7; 8 bases match TRBD1. Germline CDR1 and CDR2: SGHRS and YFSETQ. The V gene end was trimmed by 3 bases and the J gene end by 6 bases; junction bases not matched to a gene: 11. The CDR3 extends over 15 amino acids. The CDR3 loop is CASSSTGTGRVEQYF. The DNA for the CDR3 is TGCGCCAGCAGCTCAACCGGGACAGGACGTGTCGAGCAGTACTTC.

Worth noting for this clone: The same CDR3 also results from other DNA sequences found in this sample. CDR3 amino acids: CASSPGPSYEQYF. In DNA form, the CDR3 reads TGTGCCAGCTCACCCGGACCGTCCTACGAGCAGTACTTC. The J gene is TRBJ2-7, the V gene TRBV18; D is unresolved. The CDR3 is 13 amino acids. Germline CDR1 KGHSH, CDR2 LQKENI. Between the trimmed V and J ends, which lost 3 bases and 1 base, there was a span of 7 bases.

This chain uses TRBV30 with TRBJ2-5, with 7 nucleotides matching TRBD2. Germline CDR1 reads GTSNPN; CDR2 reads SVGIG (reference sequence). The J segment lost 4 bases and the V segment lost 0 bases, leaving 2 bases of the junction unmatched. This CDR3 has 13 residues. CDR3 sequence: CAWSVGGGETQYF. The CDR3 DNA reads as TGTGCCTGGAGTGTTGGGGGGGGAGAGACCCAGTACTTC.

This chain connects TRBV18 to TRBJ2-1, with 13 positions matching TRBD2. Germline assignment: CDR1 KGHSH and CDR2 LQKENI. The length of the CDR3 is 18 residues. J lost 1 base, V lost 0 bases, and 3 bases had no gene match. The chain's CDR3 is CASSPPTSGGPSYNEQFF. The DNA of the CDR3 is TGTGCCAGCTCACCACCGACTAGCGGGGGGCCGTCCTACAATGAGCAGTTCTTC. The variable domain in full, with the rest retrieved from reference TRBV18 and TRBJ2-1, is NAGVMQNPRHLVRRRGQEARLRCSPMKGHSHVYWYRQLPEEGLKFMVYLQKENIIDESGMPKERFSAEFPKEGPSILRIQQVVRGDSAAYFCASSPPTSGGPSYNEQFFGPGTRLTVL.

In the case of this clone: Other DNA sequences in the same sample also yield this CDR3. The rearrangement uses TRBV5-1 and TRBJ1-5; the D is unclear. Trimming left V 2 bases short and J 0 bases short, with 9 bases between. The length of the CDR3 is 15 residues. The germline CDR1 and CDR2 sequences are SGHRS and YFSETQ. The CDR3 loop is CASSLGGYSNQPQHF. Here the CDR3 DNA reads TGCGCCAGCAGCTTAGGAGGTTATAGCAATCAGCCCCAGCATTTT.

The CDR3 protein is CASSSVGRSGNTIYF. The CDR3 nucleotides read TGTGCCAGCAGCTCAGTAGGGCGATCTGGAAACACCATATATTTT. The chain is built from TRBV5-6 and TRBJ1-3; D is uncertain. The CDR3 length is 15 residues. Per germline, CDR1 SGHDT and CDR2 YYEEEE. With 3 bases removed from V and 1 base from J, the gap between germline ends came to 11 bases.

This clone was detected once. The chain recombines TRBV15 with TRBJ1-2, with 7 nucleotides matching TRBD1. Germline values: CDR1 LNHNV, CDR2 YYDKDF (reference sequence). V trimming: 0 bases; J trimming: 6 bases; junction bases outside the gene matches: 1. The CDR3 contains 13 residues. This CDR3 is CATSREQGDGYTF. The CDR3 nucleotides are TGTGCCACCAGCAGAGAGCAGGGGGATGGCTACACCTTC.

The chain joins TRBV25-1 to TRBJ2-5; 8 bases agree with TRBD1. CDR3 length: 16 amino acids. In germline, CDR1 is MGHDK, CDR2 SYGVNS. V gave up 6 bases and J gave up 2 bases; unmatched junction bases: 11. The DNA for the CDR3 is TGTGCCAGCAGATCGGGGAGAGGGACAGGACAAGAGACCCAGTACTTC. Residues: CASRSGRGTGQETQYF.

As to this clone: The sample holds other DNA sequences that translate to the same CDR3. CDR3 sequence reads: CASSYSRYSNQPQHF. The CDR3 nucleotides read TGTGCCAGCAGTTACTCGAGGTATAGCAATCAGCCCCAGCATTTT. The gene calls are TRBV6-5 and TRBJ1-5; D uncertain. This CDR3 has 15 amino acids. V lost 0 bases and J 0 bases, leaving 6 bases between the germline ends. The germline gives CDR1 MNHEY, CDR2 SVGAGI.

The chain uses TRBV6-5 and TRBJ1-2, with D possibly being TRBD1 (6 bases). The CDR3 runs to 12 residues. The V end lost 0 bases, the J end lost 8 bases, and 7 bases lay between the germline ends. CDR1 and CDR2 from the germline V gene are MNHEY and SVGAGI. CDR3 DNA: TGTGCCAGCAGTTACTCGGACAGCGGCTACACCTTC. This encodes CASSYSDSGYTF.

The chain carries TRBV5-1 and TRBJ2-1; D is possibly TRBD1 (5 bases). Deletions cut 1 base from V and 5 bases from J, with 13 bases between. CDR3 size: 15 residues. The germline V gene encodes CDR1 SGHRS and CDR2 YFSETQ. DNA of the CDR3: TGCGCCAGCAGCTTGATTACAGGTAACCACAATGAGCAGTTCTTC. It is translated as CASSLITGNHNEQFF.

In its sample, this clone was seen once. The chain is built from TRBV2 and TRBJ2-7, with TRBD1 matching 9 bases. This CDR3 is built from 17 residues. CDR1 is SNHLY and CDR2 is FYNNEI in the germline V gene. The ends lost 4 bases at V and 2 bases at J; junction bases unmatched: 12. The CDR3 sequence is CASSGGTGFGGPYEQYF. In nucleotides, the CDR3 is TGTGCCAGCAGTGGGGGGACAGGGTTCGGCGGCCCCTACGAGCAGTACTTC.

Details on this clone: Other DNA sequences in the sample encode the same CDR3. V usage is TRBV5-1 and J usage is TRBJ2-2; D might be TRBD1 (6 bases). The CDR3 is 15 amino acids. The germline V gene has CDR1 SGHRS and CDR2 YFSETQ. Trimming pared 2 bases from V and 0 bases from J, leaving 8 bases between. CDR3 bases: TGCGCCAGCAGCTTCAGGACAGCGAACACCGGGGAGCTGTTTTTT. Residues: CASSFRTANTGELFF. Supplemented by reference TRBV5-1 and TRBJ2-2, the full variable domain reads KAGVTQTPRYLIKTRGQQVTLSCSPISGHRSVSWYQQTPGQGLQFLFEYFSETQRNKGNFPGRFSGRQFSNSRSEMNVSTLELGDSALYLCASSFRTANTGELFFGEGSRLTVL.

V gene TRBV6-5 combines with J gene TRBJ2-7, with 8 bases fitting TRBD1. The V gene's germline CDR1 is MNHEY and CDR2 SVGAGI. The CDR3 length is 14 residues. Trimming took 7 bases from V and 2 from J; bases not matched to a gene: 7. The DNA of the CDR3 is TGTGCCAGCATCACTGACAGGGGCCCCTACGAGCAGTACTTC. This gives the protein CASITDRGPYEQYF.

The chain uses TRBV6-1 and TRBJ1-1; D is ambiguous. This CDR3 is built from 13 residues. From germline, CDR1 is MNHNS and CDR2 SASEGT. V lost 0 bases, J lost 7 bases, and 9 bases lay in between. CDR3 residues: CASSEAGWGEAFF. DNA of the CDR3: TGTGCCAGCAGTGAAGCGGGATGGGGTGAAGCTTTCTTT.

The rearrangement joins TRBV7-2 to TRBJ2-7; 7 positions match TRBD1. The V and J ends lost 1 base and 6 bases, in that order; junction bases with no gene match: 12. Per germline, CDR1 SGHTA and CDR2 FQGNSA. This CDR3 comprises 16 residues. The CDR3 coding sequence is TGTGCCAGCAGCTTAGGCCGGGACAGAGGGACGCGCGAGCAGTACTTC. It codes for CASSLGRDRGTREQYF. The full variable domain, in which reference TRBV7-2 and TRBJ2-7 provide the parts outside the CDR3, is GAGVSQSPSNKVTEKGKDVELRCDPISGHTALYWYRQSLGQGLEFLIYFQGNSAPDKSGLPSDRFSAERTGGSVSTLTIQRTQQEDSAVYLCASSLGRDRGTREQYFGPGTRLTVT.

The chain links TRBV15 to TRBJ2-3; D gene unclear. Germline CDR1 reads LNHNV; CDR2 reads YYDKDF (reference sequence). The CDR3 totals 13 residues. V was cut by 8 bases and J by 0 bases, with 9 bases left in between. This CDR3 is CATGASSTDTQYF. The CDR3 DNA follows: TGTGCCACCGGCGCCAGTAGCACAGATACGCAGTATTTT.

V is TRBV30 and J is TRBJ2-1; 14 bases match TRBD2. Germline CDR1 and CDR2: GTSNPN and SVGIG (reference sequence). V dropped 5 bases and J dropped 6; count of bases not matched to a gene: 3. This CDR3 is 14 amino acids long. As DNA, the CDR3 is TGTGCCTGGGAGGGACTAGCGGGAGTCAATGAGCAGTTCTTC. Encoded protein: CAWEGLAGVNEQFF. Full variable domain (rest looked up from reference TRBV30 and TRBJ2-1): SQTIHQWPATLVQPVGSPLSLECTVEGTSNPNLYWYRQAAGRGLQLLFYSVGIGQISSEVPQNLSASRPQDRQFILSSKKLLLSDSGFYLCAWEGLAGVNEQFFGPGTRLTVL.